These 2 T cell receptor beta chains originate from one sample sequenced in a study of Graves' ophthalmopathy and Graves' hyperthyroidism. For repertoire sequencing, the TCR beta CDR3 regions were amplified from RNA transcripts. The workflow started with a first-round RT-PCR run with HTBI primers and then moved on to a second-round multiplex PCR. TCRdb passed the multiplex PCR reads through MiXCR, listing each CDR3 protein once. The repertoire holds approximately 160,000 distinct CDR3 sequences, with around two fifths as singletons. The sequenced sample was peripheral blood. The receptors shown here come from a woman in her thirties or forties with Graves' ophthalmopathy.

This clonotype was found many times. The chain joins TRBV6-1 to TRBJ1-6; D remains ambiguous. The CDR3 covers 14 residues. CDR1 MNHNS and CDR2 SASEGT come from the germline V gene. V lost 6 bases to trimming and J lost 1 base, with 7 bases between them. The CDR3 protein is CASRRVSYNSPLHF. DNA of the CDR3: TGTGCCAGCAGAAGGGTATCCTATAATTCACCCCTCCACTTT.

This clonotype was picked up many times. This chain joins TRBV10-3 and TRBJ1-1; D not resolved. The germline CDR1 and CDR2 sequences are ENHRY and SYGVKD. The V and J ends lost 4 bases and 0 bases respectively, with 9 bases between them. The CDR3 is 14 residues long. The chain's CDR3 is CAISGAGMNTEAFF. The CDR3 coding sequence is TGTGCCATCAGTGGGGCGGGAATGAACACTGAAGCTTTCTTT.